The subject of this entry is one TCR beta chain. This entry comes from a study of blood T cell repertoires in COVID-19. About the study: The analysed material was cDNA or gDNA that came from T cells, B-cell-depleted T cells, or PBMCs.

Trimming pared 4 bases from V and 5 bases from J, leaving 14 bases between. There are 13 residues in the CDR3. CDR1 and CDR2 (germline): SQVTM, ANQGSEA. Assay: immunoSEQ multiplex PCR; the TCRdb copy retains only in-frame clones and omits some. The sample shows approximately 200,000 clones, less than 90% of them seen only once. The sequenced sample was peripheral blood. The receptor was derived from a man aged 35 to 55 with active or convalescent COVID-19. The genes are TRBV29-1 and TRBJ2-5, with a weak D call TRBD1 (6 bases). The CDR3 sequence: CSVGGRGRETQYF. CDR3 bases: TGCAGCGTTGGTGGCAGGGGCAGGGAGACCCAGTACTTC. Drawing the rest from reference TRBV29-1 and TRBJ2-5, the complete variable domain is SAVISQKPSRDICQRGTSLTIQCQVDSQVTMMFWYRQQPGQSLTLIATANQGSEATYESGFVIDKFPISRPNLTFSTLTVSNMSPEDSSIYLCSVGGRGRETQYFGPGTRLLVL.